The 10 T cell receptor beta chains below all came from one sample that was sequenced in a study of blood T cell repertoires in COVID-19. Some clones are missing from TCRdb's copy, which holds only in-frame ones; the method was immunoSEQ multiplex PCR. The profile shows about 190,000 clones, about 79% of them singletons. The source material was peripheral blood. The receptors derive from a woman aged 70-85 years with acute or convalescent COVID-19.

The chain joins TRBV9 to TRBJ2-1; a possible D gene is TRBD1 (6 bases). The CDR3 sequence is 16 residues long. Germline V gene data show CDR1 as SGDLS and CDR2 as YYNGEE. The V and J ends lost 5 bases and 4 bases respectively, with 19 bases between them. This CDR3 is CASSASTLGGYNEQFF. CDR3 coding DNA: TGTGCCAGCAGTGCTTCCACCCTAGGGGGATACAATGAGCAGTTCTTC.

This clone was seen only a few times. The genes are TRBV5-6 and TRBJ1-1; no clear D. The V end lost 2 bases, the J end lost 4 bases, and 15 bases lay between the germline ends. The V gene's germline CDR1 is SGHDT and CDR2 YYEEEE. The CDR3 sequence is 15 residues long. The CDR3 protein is CASSLFRPGSTEAFF. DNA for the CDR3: TGTGCCAGCAGCTTATTTCGCCCAGGCAGCACTGAAGCTTTCTTT.

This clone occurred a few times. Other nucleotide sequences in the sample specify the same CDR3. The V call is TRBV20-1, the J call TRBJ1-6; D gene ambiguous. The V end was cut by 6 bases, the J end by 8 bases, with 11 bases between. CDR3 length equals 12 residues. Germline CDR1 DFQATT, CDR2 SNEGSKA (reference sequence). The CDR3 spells CSASLGDSPLHF. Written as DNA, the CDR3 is TGCAGTGCAAGTCTGGGAGATTCACCCCTCCACTTT.

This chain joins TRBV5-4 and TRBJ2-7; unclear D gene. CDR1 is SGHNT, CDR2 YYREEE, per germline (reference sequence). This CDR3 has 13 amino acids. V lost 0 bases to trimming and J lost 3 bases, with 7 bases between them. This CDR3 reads CASSLDSIYEQYF. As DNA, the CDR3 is TGTGCCAGCAGCTTGGATTCTATCTACGAGCAGTACTTC.

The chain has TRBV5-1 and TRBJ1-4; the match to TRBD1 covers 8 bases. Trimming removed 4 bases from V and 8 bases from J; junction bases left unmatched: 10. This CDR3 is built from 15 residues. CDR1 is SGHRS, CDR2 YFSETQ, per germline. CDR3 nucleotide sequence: TGCGCCAGCAGCCCGTCGCAGGGGGCTCGAGAAAAACTGTTTTTT. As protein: CASSPSQGAREKLFF.

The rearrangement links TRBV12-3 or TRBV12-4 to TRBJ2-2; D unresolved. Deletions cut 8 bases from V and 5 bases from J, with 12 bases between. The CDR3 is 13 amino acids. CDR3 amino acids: CASSTLITGELFF. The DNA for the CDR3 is TGTGCCAGCTCTACCCTAATAACCGGGGAGCTGTTTTTT.

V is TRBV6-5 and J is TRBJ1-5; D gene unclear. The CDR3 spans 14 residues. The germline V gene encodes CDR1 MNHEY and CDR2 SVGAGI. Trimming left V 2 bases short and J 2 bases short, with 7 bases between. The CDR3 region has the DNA TGTGCCAGCAGTTACCGTTTAGGCAATCAGCCCCAGCATTTT. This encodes CASSYRLGNQPQHF.

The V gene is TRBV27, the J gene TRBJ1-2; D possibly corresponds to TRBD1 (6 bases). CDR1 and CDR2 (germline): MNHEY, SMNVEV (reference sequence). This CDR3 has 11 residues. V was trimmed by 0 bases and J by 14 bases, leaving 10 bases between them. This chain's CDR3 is CASSLSYRATF. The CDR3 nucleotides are TGTGCCAGCAGTTTATCATACAGGGCTACCTTC.

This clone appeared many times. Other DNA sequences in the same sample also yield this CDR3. The CDR3 region has the DNA TGTGCCAGCAGCTTAGGGGACAGATACAATGAGCAGTTCTTC. It specifies CASSLGDRYNEQFF. The chain employs TRBV7-2 and TRBJ2-1; TRBD1 aligns across 7 bases. This CDR3 has 14 amino acids. CDR1 is SGHTA and CDR2 is FQGNSA in the germline V gene. J was trimmed by 4 bases and V by 1 base; bases with no gene match: 1. The complete variable domain, with remaining parts taken from reference TRBV7-2 and TRBJ2-1, reads GAGVSQSPSNKVTEKGKDVELRCDPISGHTALYWYRQSLGQGLEFLIYFQGNSAPDKSGLPSDRFSAERTGGSVSTLTIQRTQQEDSAVYLCASSLGDRYNEQFFGPGTRLTVL.

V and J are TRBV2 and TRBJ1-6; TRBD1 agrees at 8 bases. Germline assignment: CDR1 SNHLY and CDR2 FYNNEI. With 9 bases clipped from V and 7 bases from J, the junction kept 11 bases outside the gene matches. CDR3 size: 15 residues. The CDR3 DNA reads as TGTGCCAGTACCGGGACAGGACGCATCAATTCACCCCTCCACTTT. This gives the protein CASTGTGRINSPLHF.